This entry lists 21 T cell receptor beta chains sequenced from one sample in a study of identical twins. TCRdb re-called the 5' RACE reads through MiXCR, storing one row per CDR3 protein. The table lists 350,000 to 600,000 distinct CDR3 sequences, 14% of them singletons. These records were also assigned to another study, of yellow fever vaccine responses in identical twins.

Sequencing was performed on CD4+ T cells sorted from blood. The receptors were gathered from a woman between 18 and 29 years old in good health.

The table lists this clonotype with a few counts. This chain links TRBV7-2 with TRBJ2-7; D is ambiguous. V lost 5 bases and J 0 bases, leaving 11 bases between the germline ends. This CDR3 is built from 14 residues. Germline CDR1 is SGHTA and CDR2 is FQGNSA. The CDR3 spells CASSRQSDSYEQYF. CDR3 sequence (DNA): TGTGCCAGCAGCCGTCAAAGCGACTCCTACGAGCAGTACTTC.

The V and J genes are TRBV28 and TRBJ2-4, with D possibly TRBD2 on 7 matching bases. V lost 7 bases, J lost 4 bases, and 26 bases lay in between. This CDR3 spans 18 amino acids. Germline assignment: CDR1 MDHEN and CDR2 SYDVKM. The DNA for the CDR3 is TGTGCCAGCAATATAAAAGGGGGAGGGGGGCAGGTTAAAAACATTCAGTACTTC. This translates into CASNIKGGGGQVKNIQYF.

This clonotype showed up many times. CDR3 DNA: TGCGCCAGCAGCAACGCCGGGACAGGGTTCTACGAGCAGTACTTC. It encodes CASSNAGTGFYEQYF. J is TRBJ2-7 and V is TRBV5-1; 9 nucleotides match TRBD1. The CDR3 is made up of 15 amino acids. Germline assignment: CDR1 SGHRS and CDR2 YFSETQ. Losses at the gene ends were 4 bases for V and 3 bases for J; bases not matched to a gene: 8.

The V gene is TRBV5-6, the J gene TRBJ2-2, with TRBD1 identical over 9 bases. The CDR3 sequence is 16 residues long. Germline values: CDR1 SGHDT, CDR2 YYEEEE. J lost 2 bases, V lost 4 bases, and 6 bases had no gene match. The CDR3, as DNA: TGTGCCAGCAGCGATACGGACAGGGGTAACACCGGGGAGCTGTTTTTT. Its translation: CASSDTDRGNTGELFF.

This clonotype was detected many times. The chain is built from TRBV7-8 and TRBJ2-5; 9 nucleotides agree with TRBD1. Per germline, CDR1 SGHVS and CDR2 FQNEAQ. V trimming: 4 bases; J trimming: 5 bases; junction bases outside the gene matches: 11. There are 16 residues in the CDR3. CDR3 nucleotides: TGTGCCAGCAGCTCAGAGACCGGGACAGGGTCTGAGACCCAGTACTTC. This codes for CASSSETGTGSETQYF.

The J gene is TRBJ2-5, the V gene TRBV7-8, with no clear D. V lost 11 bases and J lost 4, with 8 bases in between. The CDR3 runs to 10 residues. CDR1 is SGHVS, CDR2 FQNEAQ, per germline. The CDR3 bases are TGTGCCCTTGGCAGAGAGACCCAGTACTTC. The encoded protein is CALGRETQYF.

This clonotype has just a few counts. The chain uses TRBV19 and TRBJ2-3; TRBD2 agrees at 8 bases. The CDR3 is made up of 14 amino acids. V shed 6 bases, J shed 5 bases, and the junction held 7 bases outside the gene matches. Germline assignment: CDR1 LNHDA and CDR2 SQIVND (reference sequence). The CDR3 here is CASRLGLAGDTQYF. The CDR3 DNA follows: TGTGCCAGTAGACTCGGACTAGCCGGAGATACGCAGTATTTT.

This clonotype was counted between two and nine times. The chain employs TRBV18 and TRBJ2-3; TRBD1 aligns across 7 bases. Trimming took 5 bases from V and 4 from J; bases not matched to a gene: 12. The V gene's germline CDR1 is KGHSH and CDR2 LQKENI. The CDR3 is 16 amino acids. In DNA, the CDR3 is TGTGCCAGCTCAGCTATTATCGGGACAGATCCAGATACGCAGTATTTT. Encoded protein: CASSAIIGTDPDTQYF.

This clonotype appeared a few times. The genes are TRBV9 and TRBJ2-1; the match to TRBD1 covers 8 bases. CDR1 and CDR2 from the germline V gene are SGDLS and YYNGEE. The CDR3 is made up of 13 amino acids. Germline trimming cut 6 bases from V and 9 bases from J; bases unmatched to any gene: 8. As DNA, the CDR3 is TGTGCCAGCAACCAGGGGGCCTTTGGTGAGCAGTTCTTC. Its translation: CASNQGAFGEQFF.

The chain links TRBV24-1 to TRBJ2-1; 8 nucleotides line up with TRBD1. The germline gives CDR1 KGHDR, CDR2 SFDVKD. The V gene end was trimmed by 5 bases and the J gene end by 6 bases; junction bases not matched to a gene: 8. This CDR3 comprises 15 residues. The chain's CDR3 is CATSVGIDRGNEQFF. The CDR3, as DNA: TGTGCCACCAGTGTGGGGATAGACAGGGGCAATGAGCAGTTCTTC.

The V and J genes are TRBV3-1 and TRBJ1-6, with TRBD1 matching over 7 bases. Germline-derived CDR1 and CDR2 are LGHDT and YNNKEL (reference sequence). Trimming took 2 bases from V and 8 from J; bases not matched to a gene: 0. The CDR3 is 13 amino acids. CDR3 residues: CASSQTGDSPLHF. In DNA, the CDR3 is TGTGCCAGCAGCCAAACAGGGGATTCACCCCTCCACTTT.

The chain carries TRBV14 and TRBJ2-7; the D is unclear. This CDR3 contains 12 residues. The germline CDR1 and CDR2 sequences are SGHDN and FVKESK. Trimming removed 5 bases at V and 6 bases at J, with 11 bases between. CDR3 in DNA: TGTGCCAGCAGCTCCCTAGGCGTCGAGCAGTACTTC. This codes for CASSSLGVEQYF.

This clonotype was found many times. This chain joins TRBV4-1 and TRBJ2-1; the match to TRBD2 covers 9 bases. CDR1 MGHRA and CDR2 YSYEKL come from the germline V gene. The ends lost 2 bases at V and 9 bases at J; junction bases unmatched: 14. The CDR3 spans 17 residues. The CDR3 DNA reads TGCGCCAGCAGCCAACTGACGACTAGCGGTGGTGGAGGTGAGCAGTTCTTC. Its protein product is CASSQLTTSGGGGEQFF.

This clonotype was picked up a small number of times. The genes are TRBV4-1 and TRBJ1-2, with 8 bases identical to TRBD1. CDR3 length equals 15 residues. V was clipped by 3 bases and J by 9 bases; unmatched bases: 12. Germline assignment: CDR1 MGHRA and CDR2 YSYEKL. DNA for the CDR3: TGCGCCAGCAGCCATCCAGGGGGCGACCTTAGGAGCTACACCTTC. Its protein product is CASSHPGGDLRSYTF.

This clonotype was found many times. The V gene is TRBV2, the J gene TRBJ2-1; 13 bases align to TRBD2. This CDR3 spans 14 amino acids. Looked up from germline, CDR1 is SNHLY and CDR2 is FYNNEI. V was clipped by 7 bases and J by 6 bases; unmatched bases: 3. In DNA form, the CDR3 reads TGTGCCAGCATCAGGACTAGCGGGAGCAATGAGCAGTTCTTC. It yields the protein CASIRTSGSNEQFF.

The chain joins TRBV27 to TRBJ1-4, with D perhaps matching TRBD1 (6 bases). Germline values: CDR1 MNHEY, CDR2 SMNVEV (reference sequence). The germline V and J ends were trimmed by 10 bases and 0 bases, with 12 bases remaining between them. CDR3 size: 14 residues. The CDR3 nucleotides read TGTGCCACGGGGAGGACAGCAACTAATGAAAAACTGTTTTTT. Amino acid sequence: CATGRTATNEKLFF.

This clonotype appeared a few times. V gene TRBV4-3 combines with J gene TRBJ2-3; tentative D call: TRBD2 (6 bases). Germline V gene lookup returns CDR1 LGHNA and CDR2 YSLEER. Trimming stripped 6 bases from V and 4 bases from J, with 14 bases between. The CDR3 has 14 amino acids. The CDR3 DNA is TGCGCCAGCAGACGAACCGGAGGGGCAGATACGCAGTATTTT. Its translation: CASRRTGGADTQYF.

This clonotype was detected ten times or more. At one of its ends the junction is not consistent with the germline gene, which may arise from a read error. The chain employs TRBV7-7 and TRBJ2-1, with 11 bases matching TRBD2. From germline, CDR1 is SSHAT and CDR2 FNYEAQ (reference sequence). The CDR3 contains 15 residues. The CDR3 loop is CASSSGLAGSNEQFF. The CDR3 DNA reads TGTGCTAGCAGCTCCGGACTAGCGGGTTCCAATGAGCAGTTCTTC.

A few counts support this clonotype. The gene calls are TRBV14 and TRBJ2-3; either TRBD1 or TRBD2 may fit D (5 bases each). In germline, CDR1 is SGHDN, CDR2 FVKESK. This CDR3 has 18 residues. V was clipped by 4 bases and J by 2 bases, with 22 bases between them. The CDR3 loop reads CASSRPPRSGTATDTQYF. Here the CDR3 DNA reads TGTGCCAGCAGCCGACCCCCCAGATCCGGGACGGCCACAGATACGCAGTATTTT.

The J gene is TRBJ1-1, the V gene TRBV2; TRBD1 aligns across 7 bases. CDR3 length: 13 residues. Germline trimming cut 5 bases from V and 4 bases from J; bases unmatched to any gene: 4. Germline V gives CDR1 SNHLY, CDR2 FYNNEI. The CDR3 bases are TGTGCCAGCAGTAAGGGGGCTGGCACTGAAGCTTTCTTT. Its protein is CASSKGAGTEAFF.

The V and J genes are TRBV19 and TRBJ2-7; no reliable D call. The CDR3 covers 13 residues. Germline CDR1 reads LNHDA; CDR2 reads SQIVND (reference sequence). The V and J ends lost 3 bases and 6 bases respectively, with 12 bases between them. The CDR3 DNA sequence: TGTGCCAGTAGTATTGATTCGGAGTTCGAGCAGTACTTC. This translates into CASSIDSEFEQYF. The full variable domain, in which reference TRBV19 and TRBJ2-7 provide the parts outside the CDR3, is DGGITQSPKYLFRKEGQNVTLSCEQNLNHDAMYWYRQDPGQGLRLIYYSQIVNDFQKGDIAEGYSVSREKKESFPLTVTSAQKNPTAFYLCASSIDSEFEQYFGPGTRLTVT.